Listed here are 8 T cell receptor beta chains from one sample, sequenced in a study of blood T cell repertoires in COVID-19. Sequenced by immunoSEQ multiplex PCR; TCRdb stores in-frame clones only, minus some. The table shows under 75,000 clones, with roughly three quarters occurring only once. The specimen was peripheral blood. Receptors were obtained from a woman between 55 and 75 years old with acute or convalescent COVID-19.

The V call is TRBV4-2, the J call TRBJ2-2; D perhaps matches TRBD2 (7 bases). CDR1 LGHNA and CDR2 YNFKEQ come from the germline V gene. V lost 5 bases and J lost 4, with 17 bases in between. There are 16 residues in the CDR3. The CDR3 protein is CASSSGAGDLTGELFF. DNA for the CDR3: TGTGCCAGCAGCTCGGGGGCGGGGGACCTCACCGGGGAGCTGTTTTTT.

The sample holds one count of this clone. Just one base apart from a much larger clone, this may be a read error. The rearrangement uses TRBV5-1 and TRBJ2-2, with 8 bases identical to TRBD1. V lost 3 bases to trimming and J lost 1 base; unmatched junction nucleotides: 2. The CDR3 is 15 amino acids. Germline V gives CDR1 SGHRS, CDR2 YFSETQ. The CDR3 reads CASSSGTGNTGELFF. The CDR3 DNA follows: TGCGCCAGCAGCTCCGGGACAGGGAACACCGGGGAGCTGTTTTTT.

This clone was seen only a few times. V usage is TRBV10-3 and J usage is TRBJ1-1, with 8 bases identical to TRBD1. Germline V gives CDR1 ENHRY, CDR2 SYGVKD. The CDR3 has 14 residues. Losses at the gene ends were 3 bases for V and 11 bases for J; bases not matched to a gene: 11. Here the CDR3 DNA reads TGTGCCATCAGTGATGTGGGCAGGGGGCCCGAGGCTTTCTTT. The encoded protein is CAISDVGRGPEAFF.

This clone was picked up many times. In DNA, the CDR3 is TGTGCCACCAGCGTTGTAGCGGGGGGGCATATTAATGAGCAGTTCTTC. Protein product: CATSVVAGGHINEQFF. This chain links TRBV15 with TRBJ2-1; TRBD2 matches at 11 bases. The germline CDR1 and CDR2 sequences are LNHNV and YYDKDF (reference sequence). The junction had 10 bases not matched to a gene; V was cut back by 5 bases and J by 7 bases. This CDR3 is 16 amino acids long. Filled out from reference TRBV15 and TRBJ2-1, the complete variable domain reads DAMVIQNPRYQVTQFGKPVTLSCSQTLNHNVMYWYQQKSSQAPKLLFHYYDKDFNNEADTPDNFQSRRPNTSFCFLDIRSPGLGDTAMYLCATSVVAGGHINEQFFGPGTRLTVL.

This clone was counted once. The genes are TRBV28 and TRBJ2-7, with 9 bases that match TRBD1. V trimming: 3 bases; J trimming: 6 bases; junction bases outside the gene matches: 6. CDR1 and CDR2 from the germline V gene are MDHEN and SYDVKM. The CDR3 runs 14 residues. The chain's CDR3 is CASSFLQGALEQYF. The DNA of the CDR3 is TGTGCCAGCAGTTTCCTACAGGGGGCGCTCGAGCAGTACTTC.

This clone was detected a few times. This rearrangement joins TRBV5-1 to TRBJ1-1; TRBD1 is a possible D gene (5 bases). CDR1 and CDR2 from the germline V gene are SGHRS and YFSETQ. The CDR3 sequence is 13 residues long. Between the trimmed V and J ends, which lost 1 base and 7 bases, there was a span of 11 bases. The CDR3 region has the DNA TGCGCCAGCAGCTTGACGGGGGACCTTGAAGCTTTCTTT. Translating it yields CASSLTGDLEAFF.

This chain joins TRBV7-9 and TRBJ1-1, with D perhaps TRBD1 (5 bases). This CDR3 has 14 residues. Trimming shortened V by 1 base and J by 1 base, and 7 bases separated the two germline ends. The germline CDR1 and CDR2 sequences are SEHNR and FQNEAQ (reference sequence). The CDR3 here is CASSLGGGNTEAFF. The CDR3 DNA reads TGTGCCAGCAGCTTAGGGGGCGGGAACACTGAAGCTTTCTTT.

This chain joins TRBV7-9 and TRBJ2-5; TRBD1 aligns across 8 bases. CDR1 is SEHNR and CDR2 is FQNEAQ in the germline V gene (reference sequence). With 3 bases clipped from V and 2 bases from J, the junction kept 8 bases outside the gene matches. The CDR3 extends over 16 amino acids. The DNA of the CDR3 is TGTGCCAGCAGCTTTCTCCGGACAGGGAATCAAGAGACCCAGTACTTC. Amino acid sequence: CASSFLRTGNQETQYF.